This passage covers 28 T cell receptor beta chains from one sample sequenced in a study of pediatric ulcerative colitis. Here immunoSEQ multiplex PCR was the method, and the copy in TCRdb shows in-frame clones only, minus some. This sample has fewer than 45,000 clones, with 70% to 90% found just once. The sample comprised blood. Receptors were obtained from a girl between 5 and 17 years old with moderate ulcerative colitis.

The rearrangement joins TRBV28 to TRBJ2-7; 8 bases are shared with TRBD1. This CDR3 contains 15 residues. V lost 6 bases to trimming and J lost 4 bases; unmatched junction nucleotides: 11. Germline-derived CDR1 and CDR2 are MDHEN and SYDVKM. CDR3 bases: TGTGCCAGCAGCCAACCCGCTGGGACAGGTTACGAGCAGTACTTC. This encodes CASSQPAGTGYEQYF.

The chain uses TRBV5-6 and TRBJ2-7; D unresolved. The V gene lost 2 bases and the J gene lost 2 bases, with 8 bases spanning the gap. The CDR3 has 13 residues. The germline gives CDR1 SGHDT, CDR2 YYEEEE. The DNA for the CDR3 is TGTGCCAGCAGCTTACCGTATACCTACGAGCAGTACTTC. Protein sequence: CASSLPYTYEQYF.

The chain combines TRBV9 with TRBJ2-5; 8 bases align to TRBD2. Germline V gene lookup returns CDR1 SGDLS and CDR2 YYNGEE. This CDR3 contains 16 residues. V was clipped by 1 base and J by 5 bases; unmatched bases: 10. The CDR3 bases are TGTGCCAGCAGCGTAAGCGGGGGCCCCACGTGGGAGACCCAGTACTTC. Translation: CASSVSGGPTWETQYF.

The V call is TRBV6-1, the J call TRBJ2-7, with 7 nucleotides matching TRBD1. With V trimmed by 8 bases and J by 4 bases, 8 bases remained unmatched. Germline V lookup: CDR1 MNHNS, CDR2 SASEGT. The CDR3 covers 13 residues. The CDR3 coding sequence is TGTGCCAGCGACAGGGTCATAGGGTACGAGCAGTACTTC. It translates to CASDRVIGYEQYF.

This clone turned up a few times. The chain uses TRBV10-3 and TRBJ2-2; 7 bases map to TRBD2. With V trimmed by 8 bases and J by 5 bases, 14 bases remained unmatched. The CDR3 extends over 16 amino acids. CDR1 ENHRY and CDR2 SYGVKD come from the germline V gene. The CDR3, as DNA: TGTGCCATCGGGGCCCGGGCGGGAGCTAGTACCGGGGAGCTGTTTTTT. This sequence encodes CAIGARAGASTGELFF.

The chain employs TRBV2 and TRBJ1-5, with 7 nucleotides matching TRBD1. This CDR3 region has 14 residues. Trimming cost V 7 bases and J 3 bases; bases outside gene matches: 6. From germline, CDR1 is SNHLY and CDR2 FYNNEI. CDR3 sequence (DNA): TGTGCCAGCAACCGACAGGGTTTCAATCAGCCCCAGCATTTT. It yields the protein CASNRQGFNQPQHF.

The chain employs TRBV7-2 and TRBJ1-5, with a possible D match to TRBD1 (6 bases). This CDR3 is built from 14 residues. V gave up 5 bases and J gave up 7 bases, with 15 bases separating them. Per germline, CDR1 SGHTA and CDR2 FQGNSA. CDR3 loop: CASSQPGVLQPQHF. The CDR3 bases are TGTGCCAGCAGCCAACCAGGGGTTCTACAGCCCCAGCATTTT.

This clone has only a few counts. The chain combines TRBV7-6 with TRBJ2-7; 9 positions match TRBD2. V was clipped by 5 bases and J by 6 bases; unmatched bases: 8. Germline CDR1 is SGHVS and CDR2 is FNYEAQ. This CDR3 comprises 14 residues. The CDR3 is CASSLGLAEGEQYF. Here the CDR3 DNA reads TGTGCCAGCAGCCTGGGACTAGCCGAGGGCGAGCAGTACTTC.

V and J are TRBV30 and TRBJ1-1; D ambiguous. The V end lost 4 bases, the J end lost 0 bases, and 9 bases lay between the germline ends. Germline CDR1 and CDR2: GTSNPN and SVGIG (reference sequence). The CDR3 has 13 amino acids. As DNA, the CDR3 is TGTGCCTGGATAATGGAGATGAACACTGAAGCTTTCTTT. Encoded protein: CAWIMEMNTEAFF.

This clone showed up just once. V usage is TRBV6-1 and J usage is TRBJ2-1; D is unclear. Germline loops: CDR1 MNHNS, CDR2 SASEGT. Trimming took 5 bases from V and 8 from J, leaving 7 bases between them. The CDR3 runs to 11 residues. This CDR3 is CASSLKHEQFF. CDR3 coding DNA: TGTGCCAGCAGTTTGAAGCATGAGCAGTTCTTC.

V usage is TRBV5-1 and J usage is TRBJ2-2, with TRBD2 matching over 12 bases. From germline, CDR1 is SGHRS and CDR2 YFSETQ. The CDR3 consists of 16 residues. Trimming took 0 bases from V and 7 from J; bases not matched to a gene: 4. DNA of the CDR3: TGCGCCAGCAGCTTGGAACCGGGACTAGCGGGCGGGGAGCTGTTTTTT. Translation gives CASSLEPGLAGGELFF.

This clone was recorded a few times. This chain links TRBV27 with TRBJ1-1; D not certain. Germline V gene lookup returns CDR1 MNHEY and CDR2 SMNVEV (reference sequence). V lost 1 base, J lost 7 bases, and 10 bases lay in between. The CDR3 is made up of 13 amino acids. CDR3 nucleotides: TGTGCCAGCAGTTTATGGGGTGGAGGTGAAGCTTTCTTT. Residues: CASSLWGGGEAFF.

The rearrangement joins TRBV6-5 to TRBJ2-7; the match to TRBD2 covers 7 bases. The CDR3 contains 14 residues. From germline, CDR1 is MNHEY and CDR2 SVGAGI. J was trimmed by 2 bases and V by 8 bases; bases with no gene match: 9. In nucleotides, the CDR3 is TGTGCCAGCCGCGGGAGTGGGGGAGCCTACGAGCAGTACTTC. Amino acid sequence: CASRGSGGAYEQYF.

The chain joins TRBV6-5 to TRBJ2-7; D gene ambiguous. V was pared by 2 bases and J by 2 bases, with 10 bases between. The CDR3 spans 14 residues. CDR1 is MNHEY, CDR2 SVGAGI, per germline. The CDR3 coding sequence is TGTGCCAGCAGTTACAAGCTCCCTCCCTACGAGCAGTACTTC. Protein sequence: CASSYKLPPYEQYF.

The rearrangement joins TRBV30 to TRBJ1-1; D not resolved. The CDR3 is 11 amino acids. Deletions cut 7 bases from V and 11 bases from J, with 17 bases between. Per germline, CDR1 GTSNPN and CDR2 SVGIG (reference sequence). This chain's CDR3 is CASLSGREAFF. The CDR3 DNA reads TGTGCCTCCCTGTCCGGACGGGAGGCTTTCTTT.

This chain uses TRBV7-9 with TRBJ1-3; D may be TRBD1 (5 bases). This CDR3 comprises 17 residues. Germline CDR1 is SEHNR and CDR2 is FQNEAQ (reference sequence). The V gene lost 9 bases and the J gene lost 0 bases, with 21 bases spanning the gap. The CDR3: CASYSSEPDISGNTIYF. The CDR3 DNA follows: TGTGCCAGTTATTCCTCGGAGCCGGACATCTCTGGAAACACCATATATTTT.

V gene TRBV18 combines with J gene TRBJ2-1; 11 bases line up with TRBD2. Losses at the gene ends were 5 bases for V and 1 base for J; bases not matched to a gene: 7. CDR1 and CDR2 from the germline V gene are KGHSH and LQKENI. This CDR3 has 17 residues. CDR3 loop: CASSRTSGFPSYNEQFF. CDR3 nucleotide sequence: TGTGCCAGCTCAAGGACTAGCGGGTTTCCTTCCTACAATGAGCAGTTCTTC.

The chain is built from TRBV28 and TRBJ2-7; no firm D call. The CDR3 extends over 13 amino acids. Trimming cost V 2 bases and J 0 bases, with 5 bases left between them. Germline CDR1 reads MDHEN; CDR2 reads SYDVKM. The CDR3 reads CASSLIRSYEQYF. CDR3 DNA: TGTGCCAGCAGTTTAATCCGCTCCTACGAGCAGTACTTC.

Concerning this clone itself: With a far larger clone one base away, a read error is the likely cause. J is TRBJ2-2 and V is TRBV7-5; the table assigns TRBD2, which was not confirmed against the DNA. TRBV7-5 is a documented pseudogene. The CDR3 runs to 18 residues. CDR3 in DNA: TGTGCCAGAAGCTCCACCGACGGACTAGCGGTGAACACCGGGGAGCTGTTTTTT. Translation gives CARSSTDGLAVNTGELFF.

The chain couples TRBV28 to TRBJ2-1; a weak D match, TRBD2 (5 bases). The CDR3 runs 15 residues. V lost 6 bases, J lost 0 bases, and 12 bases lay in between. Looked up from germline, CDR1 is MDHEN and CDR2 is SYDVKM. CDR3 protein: CASSPIASSYNEQFF. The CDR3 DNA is TGTGCCAGCAGCCCTATAGCGAGCTCCTACAATGAGCAGTTCTTC.

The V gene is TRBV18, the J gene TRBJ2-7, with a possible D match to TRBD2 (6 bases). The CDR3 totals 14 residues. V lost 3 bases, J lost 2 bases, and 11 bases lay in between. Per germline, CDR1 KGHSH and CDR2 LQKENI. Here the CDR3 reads CASSPLGEAYEQYF. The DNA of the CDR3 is TGTGCCAGCTCACCCCTGGGGGAGGCCTACGAGCAGTACTTC.

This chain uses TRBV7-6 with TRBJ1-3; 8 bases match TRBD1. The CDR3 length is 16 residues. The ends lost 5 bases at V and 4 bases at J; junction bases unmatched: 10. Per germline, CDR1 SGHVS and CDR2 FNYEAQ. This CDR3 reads CASSPIMGTGGNTIYF. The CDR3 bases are TGTGCCAGCAGCCCAATTATGGGGACAGGAGGAAACACCATATATTTT.

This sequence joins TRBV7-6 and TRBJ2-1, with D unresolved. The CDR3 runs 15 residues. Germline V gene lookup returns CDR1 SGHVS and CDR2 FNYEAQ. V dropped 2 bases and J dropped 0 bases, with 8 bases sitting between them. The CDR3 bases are TGTGCCAGCAGCTTACCGGTGGGCTCCTACAATGAGCAGTTCTTC. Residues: CASSLPVGSYNEQFF. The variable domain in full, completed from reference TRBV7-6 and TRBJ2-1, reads GAGVSQSPRYKVTKRGQDVALRCDPISGHVSLYWYRQALGQGPEFLTYFNYEAQQDKSGLPNDRFSAERPEGSISTLTIQRTEQRDSAMYRCASSLPVGSYNEQFFGPGTRLTVL.

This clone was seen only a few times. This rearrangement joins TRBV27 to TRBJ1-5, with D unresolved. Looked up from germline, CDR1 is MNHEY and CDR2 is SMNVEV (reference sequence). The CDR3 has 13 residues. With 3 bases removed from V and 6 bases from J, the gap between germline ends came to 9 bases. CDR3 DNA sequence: TGTGCCAGCAGTTTGGAAAGAGGTCAGCCCCAGCATTTT. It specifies CASSLERGQPQHF.

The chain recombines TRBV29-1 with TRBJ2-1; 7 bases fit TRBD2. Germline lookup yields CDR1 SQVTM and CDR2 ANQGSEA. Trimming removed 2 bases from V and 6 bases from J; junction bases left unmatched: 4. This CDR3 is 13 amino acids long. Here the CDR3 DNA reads TGCAGCGTTGAAAAACGGGGGGTCAATGAGCAGTTCTTC. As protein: CSVEKRGVNEQFF.

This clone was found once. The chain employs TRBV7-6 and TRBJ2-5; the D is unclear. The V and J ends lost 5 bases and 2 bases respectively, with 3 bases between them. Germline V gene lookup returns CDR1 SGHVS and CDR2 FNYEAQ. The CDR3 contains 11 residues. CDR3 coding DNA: TGTGCCAGCAGCCGTCAAGAGACCCAGTACTTC. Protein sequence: CASSRQETQYF.

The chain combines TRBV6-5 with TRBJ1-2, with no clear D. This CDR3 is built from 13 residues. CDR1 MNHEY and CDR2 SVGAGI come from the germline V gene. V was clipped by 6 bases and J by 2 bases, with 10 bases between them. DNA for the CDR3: TGTGCCAGCAGGAGGATGGGAAACTATGGCTACACCTTC. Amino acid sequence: CASRRMGNYGYTF.

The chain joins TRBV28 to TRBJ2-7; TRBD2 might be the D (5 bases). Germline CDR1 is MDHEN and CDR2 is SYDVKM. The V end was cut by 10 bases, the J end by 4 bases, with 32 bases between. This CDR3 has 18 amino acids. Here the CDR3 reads CATSSYPTSERTGYEQYF. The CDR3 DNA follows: TGTGCCACCTCCTCCTACCCCACCTCGGAAAGGACTGGGTACGAGCAGTACTTC. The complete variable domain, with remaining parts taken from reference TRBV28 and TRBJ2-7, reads DVKVTQSSRYLVKRTGEKVFLECVQDMDHENMFWYRQDPGLGLRLIYFSYDVKMKEKGDIPEGYSVSREKKERFSLILESASTNQTSMYLCATSSYPTSERTGYEQYFGPGTRLTVT.